This T cell receptor beta chain was identified in a study of ipilimumab plus nivolumab after autologous stem cell transplantation. Across the whole study: A median of about eight nivolumab and roughly 5 ipilimumab doses were given. The myeloma group: high-risk transplant-naive, or relapse within 3 years after first autologous transplant. Study-level results: Per the authors, repertoire, Treg and microbiota data justify further study.

CDR1 is SGHNT and CDR2 is YYREEE in the germline V gene (reference sequence). The CDR3 is made up of 16 amino acids. Trimming removed 4 bases from V and 5 bases from J; junction bases left unmatched: 6. As regards this clone: What it binds is unknown.

Checkpoint therapy with ipilimumab 1 mg/kg began 14 to 28 days after transplant. Generated by immunoSEQ multiplex PCR, the TCRdb table keeps only in-frame clones and is missing some. Of under 2,000 clones in the sample, 86% were seen once. The sample in question was PBMCs, obtained in a trial of ipilimumab plus nivolumab as post-transplant consolidation. The chain has TRBV5-4 and TRBJ2-5; 15 nucleotides agree with TRBD2. The TCR originated in a male donor with multiple myeloma. The CDR3 region is CASSAGTSGGYETQYF. DNA of the CDR3: TGTGCCAGCAGCGCTGGGACTAGCGGGGGGTACGAGACCCAGTACTTC. Full variable domain (remainder filled in from reference TRBV5-4 and TRBJ2-5): ETGVTQSPTHLIKTRGQQVTLRCSSQSGHNTVSWYQQALGQGPQFIFQYYREEENGRGNFPPRFSGLQFPNYSSELNVNALELDDSALYLCASSAGTSGGYETQYFGPGTRLLVL.